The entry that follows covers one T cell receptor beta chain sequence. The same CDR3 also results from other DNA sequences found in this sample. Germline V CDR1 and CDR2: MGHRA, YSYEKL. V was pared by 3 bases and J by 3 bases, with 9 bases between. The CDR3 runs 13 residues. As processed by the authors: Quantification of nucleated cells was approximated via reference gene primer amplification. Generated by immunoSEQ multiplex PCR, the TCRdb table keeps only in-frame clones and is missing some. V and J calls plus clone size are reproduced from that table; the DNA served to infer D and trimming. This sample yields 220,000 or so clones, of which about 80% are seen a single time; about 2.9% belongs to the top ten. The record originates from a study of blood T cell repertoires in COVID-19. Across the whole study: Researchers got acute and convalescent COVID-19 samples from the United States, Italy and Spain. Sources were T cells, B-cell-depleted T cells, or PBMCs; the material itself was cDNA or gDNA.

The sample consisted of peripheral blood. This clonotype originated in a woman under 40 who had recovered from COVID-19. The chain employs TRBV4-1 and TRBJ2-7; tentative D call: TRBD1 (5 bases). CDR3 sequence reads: CASSQADSYEQYF. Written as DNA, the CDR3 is TGCGCCAGCAGCCAGGCCGACAGCTACGAGCAGTACTTC.